This T cell receptor beta chain appears in the sequencing data of a study of cytomegalovirus exposure and HLA in healthy donors. General study findings and limits: Confirmation was obtained in vitro that three CMV-associated chains are specific for CMV antigens. Researchers catalogued about 160 TCR beta chains as cytomegalovirus-associated.

The CDR3 consists of 16 residues. The V gene's germline CDR1 is SGHRS and CDR2 YFSETQ. The germline V and J ends were trimmed by 0 bases and 4 bases, with 16 bases remaining between them. Sampled while nominally healthy, donors likely had unrecorded immune exposures. A remark on this clone: Its antigen is not known.

Primers: 60 Vbeta forward and 13 Jbeta reverse. Assay: immunoSEQ multiplex PCR; the TCRdb copy retains only in-frame clones and omits some. Among about 160,000 clones listed, less than 80% were seen once. The specimen was PBMCs. This sequence joins TRBV5-1 and TRBJ2-5; tentative D call: TRBD1 (6 bases). This sequence originates from a female donor in good health and CMV-seronegative. The CDR3 spells CASSLGISGDGETQYF. In DNA, the CDR3 is TGCGCCAGCAGCTTGGGGATCTCAGGGGACGGAGAGACCCAGTACTTC.